These 8 T cell receptor beta chains were all obtained from the same sample, sequenced in a study of response to subunit inactivated influenza vaccine. In TCRdb, the RT-PCR reads were re-called with MiXCR into one record per CDR3 protein. There are around 180,000 distinct CDR3 sequences in the sample; approximately 9.2% occur only once, and approximately 10% lies in the top ten. The sample was non-naive T cells sorted from PBMCs, taken on the day of vaccination. Receptors originate from a man between 45 and 60 years old who received an inactivated influenza vaccine.

This clonotype was counted between two and nine times. This rearrangement joins TRBV7-2 to TRBJ2-3; no clear D gene. This CDR3 is built from 14 residues. With 5 bases removed from V and 2 bases from J, the gap between germline ends came to 11 bases. Germline V gives CDR1 SGHTA, CDR2 FQGNSA. DNA of the CDR3: TGTGCCAGCAGCAGCTACCGAAACACAGATACGCAGTATTTT. This encodes CASSSYRNTDTQYF.

In its sample, this clonotype was seen a few times. The chain joins TRBV11-2 to TRBJ2-2; 9 bases are shared with TRBD2. The J segment lost 2 bases and the V segment lost 2 bases, leaving 9 bases of the junction unmatched. The CDR3 extends over 18 amino acids. Germline V gene lookup returns CDR1 SGHAT and CDR2 FQNNGV. CDR3 bases: TGTGCCAGCAGCTTACCCACCGGACTAGCGATTAACACCGGGGAGCTGTTTTTT. It specifies CASSLPTGLAINTGELFF.

In this sample, this clonotype turned up a few times. The V gene is TRBV27, the J gene TRBJ2-1; 10 nucleotides line up with TRBD2. Looked up from germline, CDR1 is MNHEY and CDR2 is SMNVEV (reference sequence). The CDR3 runs to 16 residues. V lost 3 bases to trimming and J lost 3 bases; unmatched junction nucleotides: 5. DNA for the CDR3: TGTGCCAGCAGTTTGGGGACTAGCGTCGTCTACAATGAGCAGTTCTTC. Translation: CASSLGTSVVYNEQFF.

This clonotype came up a few times. The rearrangement joins TRBV20-1 to TRBJ1-2; D uncertain. The CDR3 extends over 17 amino acids. CDR1 and CDR2 from the germline V gene are DFQATT and SNEGSKA (reference sequence). Trimming shortened V by 0 bases and J by 2 bases, and 19 bases separated the two germline ends. The CDR3 reads CSARDSGPGKKNYGYTF. The CDR3 coding sequence is TGCAGTGCTAGAGATAGTGGCCCGGGAAAGAAGAACTATGGCTACACCTTC.

In this sample, this clonotype turned up a few times. This chain links TRBV4-2 with TRBJ2-2; D is undetermined. Germline values: CDR1 LGHNA, CDR2 YNFKEQ. The CDR3 runs to 11 residues. Trimming pared 7 bases from V and 7 bases from J, leaving 7 bases between. In nucleotides, the CDR3 is TGTGCCAGCAACAAGGGCGGGGAGCTGTTTTTT. Translation: CASNKGGELFF.

Many counts were recorded for this clonotype. The CDR3 nucleotides read TGTGCCAGTAACCTAGGGGGATACAATGAGCAGTTCTTC. Its translation is CASNLGGYNEQFF. The chain joins TRBV19 to TRBJ2-1, with D possibly matching TRBD1 (6 bases). The length of the CDR3 is 13 residues. Germline CDR1 is LNHDA and CDR2 is SQIVND (reference sequence). Trimming removed 7 bases at V and 4 bases at J, with 11 bases between.

In its sample, this clonotype was seen a few times. This sequence joins TRBV28 and TRBJ2-1; 13 nucleotides match TRBD2. The CDR3 contains 15 residues. Germline V gene lookup returns CDR1 MDHEN and CDR2 SYDVKM. J was trimmed by 6 bases and V by 6 bases; bases with no gene match: 5. CDR3 nucleotides: TGTGCCAGCAGAAACGGACTAGCGGGAGTCAATGAGCAGTTCTTC. Translation gives CASRNGLAGVNEQFF.

This clonotype was seen many times. The chain is built from TRBV27 and TRBJ2-7, with 10 bases that match TRBD2. The CDR3 has 15 amino acids. V shed 5 bases, J shed 4 bases, and the junction held 8 bases outside the gene matches. The germline CDR1 and CDR2 sequences are MNHEY and SMNVEV (reference sequence). CDR3 sequence: CASSILPGLAYEQYF. The CDR3 nucleotides read TGTGCCAGCAGTATCCTACCGGGACTAGCGTACGAGCAGTACTTC.